This TCR beta chain was captured in a study of regulatory T cells in long-lasting Graves disease. There are many counts of this clonotype. Its antigen is still unknown. Sample time point: persistent/refractory GD, antithyroid drugs over 5 years with positive TRAb. RNA from PBMCs was the source of the TCR library. iRepertoire HTBI primers and Arm-PCR of CDR3 regions built TCR beta libraries. TCRdb recomputed calls from the multiplex PCR reads with MiXCR, one row per CDR3 protein. The table has roughly 400,000 distinct CDR3 sequences, roughly 20% seen once; the top ten hold around 21%. V lost 4 bases and J lost 6, with 18 bases in between. The CDR3 runs to 15 residues. Germline CDR1 is LNHDA and CDR2 is SQIVND (reference sequence). Overall study results and limits: Sample size, which was small, may have reduced accuracy.

The J gene is TRBJ1-1, the V gene TRBV19, with unresolved D. The source of this sequence is a female donor with Graves disease. This sample comprised peripheral blood mononuclear cells (PBMCs), obtained when the disease was refractory, from a patient treated with antithyroid drugs. CDR3 DNA: TGTGCCAGTAGTACCCTTCTGGCAAAGGTCGCTGAAGCTTTCTTT. Translating it yields CASSTLLAKVAEAFF.